Sequencing of this T cell receptor beta chain was carried out in a study of blood T cell repertoires in COVID-19. Study details: The origin of the acute and convalescent COVID-19 samples was the United States, Italy and Spain.

Method: immunoSEQ multiplex PCR; TCRdb's copy keeps in-frame clones and lacks some. The sample yields fewer than 200,000 clones, about 87% seen once. The CDR3 contains 15 residues. After removal of 5 bases from V and 4 bases from J, the junction contained 10 bases not matched to a gene. Germline V gene sequence: CDR1 SNHLY, CDR2 FYNNEI. Seattle cases were enrolled at active infection and followed longitudinally. This clone was picked up a small number of times. The rearrangement joins TRBV2 to TRBJ2-7, with 8 nucleotides matching TRBD2. This TCR was sampled from a woman between 65 and 79 years old with COVID-19, enrolled during active disease. The sequencing sample was made of peripheral blood. DNA for the CDR3: TGTGCCAGCAGTCTAACCGGGAGGGCCGGGTACGAGCAGTACTTC. It codes for CASSLTGRAGYEQYF.